This T cell receptor beta chain originates from a study of glioma-infiltrating T cells after dendritic cell vaccination. At the level of the study: Treatment, given 2003 to 2012, was autologous tumor lysate-pulsed dendritic cell vaccination. Dendritic cell vaccine was injected intradermally three times, biweekly.

TCRdb keeps only in-frame clones here, not all; method: immunoSEQ multiplex PCR. The sample carries some 70,000 clones, approximately 80% recorded once. Isocitrate dehydrogenase mutation was absent in all glioblastoma patients. V was cut by 6 bases and J by 0 bases, with 13 bases left in between. Per germline, CDR1 MDHEN and CDR2 SYDVKM. This CDR3 spans 15 amino acids. This TCR derives from a human donor with glioblastoma. The gene calls are TRBV28 and TRBJ2-3; a possible D gene is TRBD2 (6 bases). The sequencing used blood, collected before dendritic cell vaccination. The CDR3 loop is CASRKPGLSTDTQYF. The CDR3 DNA is TGTGCCAGCAGAAAACCGGGACTTAGCACAGATACGCAGTATTTT.